Each of the 20 T cell receptor beta chains below was sequenced from the same sample in a study of blood T cell repertoires in COVID-19. Assay used: immunoSEQ multiplex PCR; TCRdb lists only in-frame clones, some missing. Here the sample spans about 370,000 clones, roughly 92% being singletons. Sequenced sample: PBMCs or T cells enriched from blood (not recorded which). The receptors stem from a woman aged 40 to 50 who had been exposed to COVID-19.

This clone appeared a few times. This sequence joins TRBV13 and TRBJ1-4; the D gene is possibly TRBD1 (6 bases). The germline gives CDR1 PRHDT, CDR2 FYEKMQ (reference sequence). V was cut by 6 bases and J by 4 bases, with 12 bases left in between. This CDR3 has 14 residues. DNA of the CDR3: TGTGCCAGCAGTCGCGGGGGCTTTAATGAAAAACTGTTTTTT. Amino acids: CASSRGGFNEKLFF.

The genes are TRBV4-1 and TRBJ1-5; D is unresolved. Trimming shortened V by 1 base and J by 4 bases, and 11 bases separated the two germline ends. There are 15 residues in the CDR3. Looked up from germline, CDR1 is MGHRA and CDR2 is YSYEKL. CDR3 sequence (DNA): TGCGCCAGCAGCCAAGCCCAGACTATAAATCAGCCCCAGCATTTT. This translates into CASSQAQTINQPQHF.

The chain's CDR3 is CASSLIDQETQYF. Here the CDR3 DNA reads TGTGCCAGCAGTTTAATAGACCAAGAGACCCAGTACTTC. The chain recombines TRBV12-3 or TRBV12-4 with TRBJ2-5; unclear D gene. The CDR3 covers 13 residues. Trimming pared 2 bases from V and 0 bases from J, leaving 4 bases between.

The CDR3 sequence: CASVLAGTGHTEAFF. As DNA, the CDR3 is TGTGCTAGTGTCCTGGCCGGGACAGGACACACTGAAGCTTTCTTT. The chain carries TRBV12-5 and TRBJ1-1; TRBD1 matches 8 bases. The trim removed 7 bases at V and 3 bases at J, leaving 10 bases unmatched. The CDR3 loop spans 15 amino acids. Looked up from germline, CDR1 is LGHNT and CDR2 is FRNRAP.

The rearrangement uses TRBV5-1 and TRBJ1-1, with D uncertain. The germline gives CDR1 SGHRS, CDR2 YFSETQ. The CDR3 covers 13 residues. With 2 bases removed from V and 1 base from J, the gap between germline ends came to 6 bases. CDR3 nucleotides: TGCGCCAGCAGCTTTGGGAGGAACACTGAAGCTTTCTTT. Amino acids: CASSFGRNTEAFF.

The V and J genes are TRBV23-1 and TRBJ1-6; D is unclear. TRBV23-1 is known as an ORF, though its function is uncertain. This CDR3 has 17 amino acids. The germline V and J ends were trimmed by 0 bases and 4 bases, with 13 bases remaining between them. The CDR3 bases are TGCGCCAGCAGTCAATCTGTCGGAGTAAAGTATAATTCACCCCTCCACTTT. It translates to CASSQSVGVKYNSPLHF.

This clone was recorded once. The chain links TRBV18 to TRBJ1-1; unclear D gene. With 5 bases removed from V and 0 bases from J, the gap between germline ends came to 10 bases. The CDR3 contains 14 residues. The germline gives CDR1 KGHSH, CDR2 LQKENI. The CDR3 DNA reads TGTGCCAGCTCAGCTGGAACTATGAACACTGAAGCTTTCTTT. Its translation: CASSAGTMNTEAFF. The full variable domain, with the rest looked up from reference TRBV18 and TRBJ1-1, is NAGVMQNPRHLVRRRGQEARLRCSPMKGHSHVYWYRQLPEEGLKFMVYLQKENIIDESGMPKERFSAEFPKEGPSILRIQQVVRGDSAAYFCASSAGTMNTEAFFGQGTRLTVV.

The chain links TRBV10-1 to TRBJ1-2; D remains unclear. The length of the CDR3 is 13 residues. Germline-derived CDR1 and CDR2 are WNHNN and SYGVQD (reference sequence). V gave up 2 bases and J gave up 2 bases, with 6 bases separating them. The CDR3 bases are TGCGCCAGCAGTGAGAATCTAAACTATGGCTACACCTTC. Translated: CASSENLNYGYTF.

This rearrangement joins TRBV11-2 to TRBJ2-4; D unclear. V lost 5 bases to trimming and J lost 8 bases, with 13 bases between them. The CDR3 is made up of 13 amino acids. Germline lookup yields CDR1 SGHAT and CDR2 FQNNGV. In nucleotides, the CDR3 is TGTGCCAGCAGCAGACCAGCGCTTGACATTCAGTACTTC. Amino acid sequence: CASSRPALDIQYF.

The DNA of the CDR3 is TGTGCCTGGAGTGTCATGCTGGGACAGACGCCTAATTTGAACTATGGCTACACCTTC. This codes for CAWSVMLGQTPNLNYGYTF. This chain uses TRBV30 with TRBJ1-2; 7 nucleotides align to TRBD1. Germline CDR1 is GTSNPN and CDR2 is SVGIG (reference sequence). With 0 bases clipped from V and 2 bases from J, the junction kept 18 bases outside the gene matches. CDR3 length: 19 amino acids.

CDR3 nucleotide sequence: TGTGCCAGTAGTAAACAAGGACAGGCGAGCAATCAGCCCCAGCATTTT. It encodes CASSKQGQASNQPQHF. V is TRBV19 and J is TRBJ1-5; 7 bases fit TRBD1. Germline CDR1 reads LNHDA; CDR2 reads SQIVND (reference sequence). This CDR3 comprises 16 residues. V trimming: 4 bases; J trimming: 1 base; junction bases outside the gene matches: 7.

The chain couples TRBV12-5 to TRBJ1-2; D remains unclear. This CDR3 spans 13 amino acids. Trimming removed 6 bases from V and 8 bases from J, with 16 bases in between. Germline CDR1 LGHNT, CDR2 FRNRAP. CDR3 in DNA: TGTGCTAGTGGCTTCGGGGTAGCTTTCGGCTACACCTTC. Its protein is CASGFGVAFGYTF.

The chain combines TRBV24-1 with TRBJ2-7; D is possibly TRBD2 (8 bases). This CDR3 comprises 18 residues. V was shortened by 0 bases and J by 4 bases, with 21 bases between the two germline ends. Germline CDR1 is KGHDR and CDR2 is SFDVKD. The CDR3 DNA follows: TGTGCCACCAGTGATTTGCAGGGGGTTCCAGCGGGGGTTTACGAGCAGTACTTC. Translating it yields CATSDLQGVPAGVYEQYF.

V gene TRBV4-1 combines with J gene TRBJ1-2; 7 nucleotides match TRBD1. This CDR3 is built from 12 residues. CDR1 and CDR2 from the germline V gene are MGHRA and YSYEKL. Losses at the gene ends were 4 bases for V and 6 bases for J; bases not matched to a gene: 2. In nucleotides, the CDR3 is TGCGCCAGCAGCCGAGGGACAGATGGCTACACCTTC. It specifies CASSRGTDGYTF.

The chain recombines TRBV6-5 with TRBJ2-4; D uncertain. V was trimmed by 6 bases and J by 5 bases, leaving 8 bases between them. The V gene's germline CDR1 is MNHEY and CDR2 SVGAGI. The CDR3 is 12 residues long. CDR3 DNA sequence: TGTGCCAGCAGCGGTCCTGAAAACATTCAGTACTTC. It encodes CASSGPENIQYF.

The CDR3 DNA is TGTGCCAGCAGACAGGGGTCATACACTGAAGCTTTCTTT. It yields the protein CASRQGSYTEAFF. The chain recombines TRBV28 with TRBJ1-1; the match to TRBD1 covers 7 bases. The CDR3 loop spans 13 amino acids. V lost 6 bases and J lost 3; bases outside the gene matches: 4. Germline V gives CDR1 MDHEN, CDR2 SYDVKM.

The V and J genes are TRBV30 and TRBJ2-2, with D possibly TRBD2 on 5 matching bases. This CDR3 region has 12 residues. V was pared by 4 bases and J by 4 bases, with 7 bases between. The germline CDR1 and CDR2 sequences are GTSNPN and SVGIG (reference sequence). CDR3 loop: CAWKRVTGELFF. CDR3 nucleotide sequence: TGTGCCTGGAAGAGGGTCACCGGGGAGCTGTTTTTT.

V usage is TRBV29-1 and J usage is TRBJ1-2, with TRBD1 as a possible D gene (6 bases). The germline V gene has CDR1 SQVTM and CDR2 ANQGSEA. The CDR3 is 13 residues long. Trimming left V 7 bases short and J 4 bases short, with 16 bases between. The CDR3 here is CSAAGGPLYGYTF. CDR3 DNA: TGCAGCGCCGCCGGGGGGCCCCTCTATGGCTACACCTTC.

The CDR3 spells CASSYEGAGGYTF. CDR3 in DNA: TGTGCCAGCAGTTACGAGGGGGCAGGGGGCTACACCTTC. The chain couples TRBV6-5 to TRBJ1-2; TRBD1 matches at 7 bases. This CDR3 has 13 residues. The junction had 5 bases not matched to a gene; V was cut back by 2 bases and J by 8 bases. Germline V gene data show CDR1 as MNHEY and CDR2 as SVGAGI.

The CDR3 spells CASSPTGYSNQPQHF. CDR3 nucleotide sequence: TGTGCCAGCAGCCCCACAGGGTATAGCAATCAGCCCCAGCATTTT. This rearrangement joins TRBV9 to TRBJ1-5, with D possibly TRBD1 on 6 matching bases. This CDR3 is built from 15 residues. The germline gives CDR1 SGDLS, CDR2 YYNGEE. V was cut by 4 bases and J by 0 bases, with 11 bases left in between.